This paragraph reports one T cell receptor (beta chain). Germline V gene sequence: CDR1 SGHNT, CDR2 YYREEE (reference sequence). V lost 4 bases to trimming and J lost 4 bases; unmatched junction nucleotides: 3. The CDR3 is 13 amino acids. The source of the sample is a study of OX40 agonist ivuxolimab in advanced cancers. Background on the study: Enrollees could have had prior anti-PD-1, anti-PD-L1 or anti-CTLA-4 therapy, which over 35% had received.

A history of autoimmune disease or systemic immunosuppression excluded patients. The table came from immunoSEQ multiplex PCR; TCRdb's copy has only in-frame clones and leaves some out. Found here are 70,000 to 80,000 clones, about 85% of them singletons; the top ten hold roughly 4.8%. The receptor comes from an adult with an advanced solid tumor such as melanoma, head and neck, liver or kidney cancer. This chain uses TRBV5-4 with TRBJ1-1; 8 bases are shared with TRBD1. Source: CD4+ or CD8+ T cells sorted from blood, taken in a trial of the OX40 agonist ivuxolimab. The CDR3 here is CASSRTGFTEAFF. CDR3 nucleotides: TGTGCCAGCAGCCGGACAGGGTTCACTGAAGCTTTCTTT.